These 16 T cell receptor beta chains were sequenced from one sample in a study of blood T cell repertoires in COVID-19. Generated by immunoSEQ multiplex PCR, the TCRdb table keeps only in-frame clones and is missing some. The sample yields 150,000 or so clones, roughly 88% seen once. The sequencing sample was made of PBMCs or T cells enriched from blood (not recorded which). The receptors stem from a man in his forties or fifties who had recovered from COVID-19.

The gene calls are TRBV2 and TRBJ1-5; no clear D gene. The CDR3 loop spans 12 amino acids. Germline values: CDR1 SNHLY, CDR2 FYNNEI. Trimming cost V 1 base and J 7 bases, with 5 bases left between them. For the CDR3, the DNA is TGTGCCAGCAGTGAAGTGTCGCAGCCCCAGCATTTT. This encodes CASSEVSQPQHF.

The V gene is TRBV18, the J gene TRBJ1-1; 7 positions match TRBD1. The germline V gene encodes CDR1 KGHSH and CDR2 LQKENI. Germline trimming cut 2 bases from V and 0 bases from J; bases unmatched to any gene: 6. CDR3 length: 16 amino acids. The CDR3 sequence is CASSPDRGRVNTEAFF. The CDR3 DNA reads TGTGCCAGCTCACCAGATAGGGGGCGGGTGAACACTGAAGCTTTCTTT.

The chain has TRBV19 and TRBJ2-7; perhaps TRBD2 as D (5 bases). Trimming took 3 bases from V and 0 from J, leaving 9 bases between them. Germline V gives CDR1 LNHDA, CDR2 SQIVND (reference sequence). The CDR3 has 14 residues. This CDR3 reads CASSMRVPSYEQYF. For the CDR3, the DNA is TGTGCCAGTAGTATGCGGGTACCCTCCTACGAGCAGTACTTC.

The V and J genes are TRBV5-1 and TRBJ2-5; 11 bases agree with TRBD1. This CDR3 has 14 amino acids. V dropped 4 bases and J dropped 5; count of bases not matched to a gene: 4. Per the germline V gene, CDR1 is SGHRS and CDR2 is YFSETQ. DNA for the CDR3: TGCGCCAGCAGCCCAGGACAGGGGGCTGAGACCCAGTACTTC. This sequence encodes CASSPGQGAETQYF.

J is TRBJ2-3 and V is TRBV13, with D maybe TRBD2 (5 bases). CDR3 length: 13 amino acids. With 3 bases removed from V and 1 base from J, the gap between germline ends came to 5 bases. Germline V gene sequence: CDR1 PRHDT, CDR2 FYEKMQ (reference sequence). For the CDR3, the DNA is TGTGCCAGCAGCTTTAGCGGCACAGATACGCAGTATTTT. This translates into CASSFSGTDTQYF.

The chain uses TRBV6-2 or TRBV6-3 and TRBJ2-5; 10 nucleotides align to TRBD1. The CDR3 length is 14 residues. J was trimmed by 4 bases and V by 5 bases; bases with no gene match: 4. CDR1 and CDR2 (germline): MNHEY, SVGEGT. The chain's CDR3 is CASSDRGLAETQYF. CDR3 nucleotides: TGTGCCAGCAGTGACAGGGGGCTGGCAGAGACCCAGTACTTC.

The V gene is TRBV27, the J gene TRBJ2-7; 8 nucleotides match TRBD1. The germline V gene encodes CDR1 MNHEY and CDR2 SMNVEV (reference sequence). The CDR3 contains 16 residues. The V segment lost 5 bases and the J segment 3 bases; nucleotides outside the gene matches: 12. The CDR3 is CASSPSPGTGDYEQYF. As DNA, the CDR3 is TGTGCCAGCAGTCCCTCACCCGGGACAGGAGACTACGAGCAGTACTTC.

The chain has TRBV10-3 and TRBJ2-5, with a possible D match to TRBD2 (5 bases). The germline V gene has CDR1 ENHRY and CDR2 SYGVKD. The CDR3 loop spans 12 amino acids. V was cut by 0 bases and J by 7 bases, with 6 bases left in between. The CDR3 loop is CAISESRVTQYF. CDR3 bases: TGTGCCATCAGTGAGTCGAGGGTGACCCAGTACTTC.

The gene calls are TRBV6-5 and TRBJ2-1; 7 positions agree with TRBD2. Trimming took 7 bases from V and 5 from J; bases not matched to a gene: 11. Germline CDR1 is MNHEY and CDR2 is SVGAGI. The CDR3 is 15 residues long. CDR3 sequence (DNA): TGTGCCAGCATTAAAAGTTGGGCGGGGGACAATGAGCAGTTCTTC. Translating gives CASIKSWAGDNEQFF.

The chain has TRBV5-1 and TRBJ2-7; D possibly corresponds to TRBD1 (5 bases). The length of the CDR3 is 19 residues. Germline assignment: CDR1 SGHRS and CDR2 YFSETQ. The germline V and J ends were trimmed by 2 bases and 0 bases, with 24 bases remaining between them. The CDR3 loop is CASSFRSAKGSLSSYEQYF. The CDR3 bases are TGCGCCAGCAGCTTCCGAAGCGCAAAGGGGTCCCTAAGCTCCTACGAGCAGTACTTC.

The chain links TRBV29-1 to TRBJ2-2, with D uncertain. This CDR3 contains 16 residues. V was pared by 1 base and J by 2 bases, with 14 bases between. The germline CDR1 and CDR2 sequences are SQVTM and ANQGSEA. The CDR3 sequence is CSVEVPALFNTGELFF. CDR3 nucleotides: TGCAGCGTTGAAGTCCCCGCCCTATTTAACACCGGGGAGCTGTTTTTT.

The J gene is TRBJ2-3, the V gene TRBV7-2; D remains ambiguous. Germline V gene data show CDR1 as SGHTA and CDR2 as FQGNSA. V gave up 2 bases and J gave up 2 bases, with 5 bases separating them. There are 13 residues in the CDR3. The CDR3 region is CASSLPPTDTQYF. The CDR3 DNA reads TGTGCCAGCAGCTTACCTCCCACAGATACGCAGTATTTT.

The rearrangement links TRBV6-2 or TRBV6-3 to TRBJ1-1; D gene unclear. This CDR3 is built from 13 residues. Germline V gives CDR1 MNHEY, CDR2 SVGEGT. V was pared by 2 bases and J by 6 bases, with 10 bases between. The CDR3 nucleotides read TGTGCCAGCAGTTACCAACCCGCGCCTGAAGCTTTCTTT. Encoded protein: CASSYQPAPEAFF.

The chain is built from TRBV18 and TRBJ2-5, with D perhaps TRBD1 (6 bases). This CDR3 spans 15 amino acids. Germline values: CDR1 KGHSH, CDR2 LQKENI. The germline V and J ends were trimmed by 0 bases and 4 bases, with 12 bases remaining between them. The CDR3 nucleotides read TGTGCCAGCTCACCACCGCCGGGCAGGGGAGAGACCCAGTACTTC. Protein: CASSPPPGRGETQYF.

This clone came up once. The chain uses TRBV18 and TRBJ1-1; 8 bases map to TRBD1. The J segment lost 1 base and the V segment lost 5 bases, leaving 9 bases of the junction unmatched. Germline CDR1 is KGHSH and CDR2 is LQKENI. This CDR3 contains 16 residues. CDR3 DNA: TGTGCCAGCTCATCAGGGGGCACCCAGCCGAACACTGAAGCTTTCTTT. Translating it yields CASSSGGTQPNTEAFF.

Only a few counts were recorded for this clone. The chain has TRBV5-4 and TRBJ1-2; maybe TRBD1 (5 bases). Germline CDR1 and CDR2: SGHNT and YYREEE (reference sequence). The length of the CDR3 is 15 residues. The V end was cut by 3 bases, the J end by 0 bases, with 12 bases between. The CDR3 loop is CASSSTGEANYGYTF. CDR3 sequence (DNA): TGTGCCAGCAGCTCGACGGGGGAGGCTAACTATGGCTACACCTTC.